The 6 T cell receptor beta chains below come from one sample, sequenced in a study of CD4 and CD8 cells across lung adenocarcinoma regions (dated by TCRdb to 2016 to 2018). The receptor library was made with PCR. Data came from a HiSeq X Ten. TCRdb reprocessed the public reads (quality trimming at Q25 with fastp, clone calling with MiXCR) and kept in-frame beta chains. Every CDR3 protein is listed once, alongside the most common genes and DNA of its rows. In all, the sample holds approximately 12,000 distinct CDR3 sequences, and roughly 48% of those were seen once. The ten largest account for 26% of the sample. The specimen sequenced was CD8+ T cells from the margin of a lung tumor. What the cell subset or site label conveys for this sample: tumor margin region. Every receptor here comes from a female donor with lung adenocarcinoma. The CD4 and CD8 labels of this study may be unreliable.

V and J are TRBV5-1 and TRBJ2-4; possible D gene TRBD1, 5 bases. Gene TRBJ2-7 matches the end of the DNA better, so the J call may be wrong. The CDR3 has 19 amino acids. Germline V gene sequence: CDR1 SGHRS, CDR2 YFSETQ. As DNA, the CDR3 is TGCGCCAGCAGCTTGGCCAATTATCTTAGACAGCTTTACTCCTACGAGCAGTACTTC. As protein: CASSLANYLRQLYSYEQYF.

The rearrangement uses TRBV7-2 and TRBJ2-4, with D hard to call. Trimming cost V 5 bases and J 13 bases, with 27 bases left between them. This CDR3 spans 16 amino acids. Germline loops: CDR1 SGHTA, CDR2 FQGNSA. DNA for the CDR3: TGTGCCAGCAGCGCCACTGGTTTTTTTGGCAAAGATACCCAGTACTTC. Protein: CASSATGFFGKDTQYF.

Within the sample, this clonotype is medium-sized. The CDR3 DNA reads as TGTGCCAGCTCGGGTAATACGCACTATGGCTACACCTTC. The encoded protein is CASSGNTHYGYTF. This chain joins TRBV6-5 and TRBJ1-2; D is undetermined. The ends were cut back, 8 bases at V and 3 bases at J, with 13 bases in the middle. The CDR3 contains 13 residues. Per the germline V gene, CDR1 is MNHEY and CDR2 is SVGAGI.

The V gene is TRBV19, the J gene TRBJ1-3, with D uncertain. Germline-derived CDR1 and CDR2 are LNHDA and SQIVND (reference sequence). The V gene lost 5 bases and the J gene lost 0 bases, with 11 bases spanning the gap. This CDR3 has 15 amino acids. The CDR3 sequence: CASSFGEISGNTIYF. DNA of the CDR3: TGTGCCAGTAGTTTTGGCGAAATCTCTGGAAACACCATATATTTT.

This clonotype came up a few times. This CDR3 fails to terminate in the conserved phenylalanine or tryptophan, so it likely reflects a read error. This chain links TRBV6-1 with TRBJ1-2, with a weak D call TRBD1 (5 bases). V dropped 7 bases and J dropped 2 bases, with 14 bases sitting between them. The germline V gene encodes CDR1 MNHNS and CDR2 SASEGT. The CDR3 sequence is 14 residues long. The DNA of the CDR3 is TGTGCCAGCACCATCGAGGAGGGGAACTATGGCTACACCATC. Encoded protein: CASTIEEGNYGYTI.

This clonotype was picked up a small number of times. The rearrangement uses TRBV6-1 and TRBJ2-1; tentatively, D is TRBD2 (6 bases). The germline gives CDR1 MNHNS, CDR2 SASEGT. V lost 0 bases and J 6 bases, leaving 15 bases between the germline ends. The CDR3 is made up of 16 amino acids. CDR3 coding DNA: TGTGCCAGCAGTGAAGCAGGAGGGGCAGGGAGCAATGAGCAGTTCTTC. Encoded protein: CASSEAGGAGSNEQFF.